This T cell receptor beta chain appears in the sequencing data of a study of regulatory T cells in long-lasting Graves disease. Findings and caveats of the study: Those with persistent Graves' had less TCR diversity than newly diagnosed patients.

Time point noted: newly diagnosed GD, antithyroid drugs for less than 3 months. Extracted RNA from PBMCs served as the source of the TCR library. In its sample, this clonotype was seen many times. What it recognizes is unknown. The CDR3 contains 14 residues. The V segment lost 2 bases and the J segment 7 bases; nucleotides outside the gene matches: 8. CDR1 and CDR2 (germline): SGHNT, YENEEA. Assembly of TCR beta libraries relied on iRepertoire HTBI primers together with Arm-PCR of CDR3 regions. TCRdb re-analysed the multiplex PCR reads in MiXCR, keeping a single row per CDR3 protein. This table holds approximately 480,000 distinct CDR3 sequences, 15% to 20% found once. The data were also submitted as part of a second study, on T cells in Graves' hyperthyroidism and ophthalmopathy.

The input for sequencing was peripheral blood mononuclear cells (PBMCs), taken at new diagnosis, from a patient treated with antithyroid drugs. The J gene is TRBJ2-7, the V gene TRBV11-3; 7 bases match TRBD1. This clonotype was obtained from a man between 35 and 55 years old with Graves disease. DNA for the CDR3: TGTGCCAGCAGCTTAAGACAGGGCCGAGGGGAGCAGTACTTC. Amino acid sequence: CASSLRQGRGEQYF.